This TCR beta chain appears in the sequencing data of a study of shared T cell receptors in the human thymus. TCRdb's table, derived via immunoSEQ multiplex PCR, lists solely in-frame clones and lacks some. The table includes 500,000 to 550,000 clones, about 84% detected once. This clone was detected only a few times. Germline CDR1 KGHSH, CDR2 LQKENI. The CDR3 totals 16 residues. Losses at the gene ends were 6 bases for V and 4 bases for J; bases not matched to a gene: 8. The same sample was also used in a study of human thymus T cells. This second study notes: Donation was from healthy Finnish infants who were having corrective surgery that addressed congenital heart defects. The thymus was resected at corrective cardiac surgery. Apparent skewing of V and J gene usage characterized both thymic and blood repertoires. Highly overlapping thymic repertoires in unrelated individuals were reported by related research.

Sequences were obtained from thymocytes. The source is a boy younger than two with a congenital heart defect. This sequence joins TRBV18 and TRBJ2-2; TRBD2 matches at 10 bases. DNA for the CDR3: TGTGCCAGCTCCCCGGAGCGGGAGGGTTTCACCGGGGAGCTGTTTTTT. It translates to CASSPEREGFTGELFF.